This TCR beta chain was profiled in a study of control samples from healthy donors and cancer patients. The germline V gene encodes CDR1 GTSNPN and CDR2 SVGIG (reference sequence). V dropped 0 bases and J dropped 4 bases, with 16 bases sitting between them. This CDR3 is 16 amino acids long. Here immunoSEQ multiplex PCR was the method, and the copy in TCRdb shows in-frame clones only, minus some. The sample has some 140,000 clones; over 85% are singletons. Sequencing used blood. The chain is built from TRBV30 and TRBJ2-4; weak D call: TRBD2 (6 bases). This clonotype originated in a man aged 40-55 years in good health. CDR3 DNA: TGTGCCTGGAGTGTTAAAATGATCGGGGGAAAAAACATTCAGTACTTC. This gives the protein CAWSVKMIGGKNIQYF.